The rows below give T cell receptor beta chains drawn from one sample of a study of CD8 T cells in Susac syndrome. TCRdb itself ran the immunoSEQ multiplex PCR reads through MiXCR, one entry per CDR3 protein. Of roughly 180,000 distinct CDR3 sequences in the sample, about 93% are singletons; the top ten hold 0.099%. The sample comprised CD4+ T cells from PBMCs. These receptors all come from a human donor with Susac syndrome. Each CDR3 is given with its conserved first and last residue. A D gene is named only where the DNA matches it firmly. Some rows mark clone size as missing; the rest say once, few, many or name a class of expanded clone.

D gene	J gene	V gene	clone size	CDR3 DNA	CDR3 protein
TRBD1	TRBJ2-6	TRBV9	.	TGTGCCAGCAGCGGGATTGACAGGGAATTCTCTGGGGCCAACGTCCTGACTTTC	CASSGIDREFSGANVLTF
TRBD1	TRBJ1-1	TRBV10-3	.	TGTGCCATCTGGGACAGGGGAGACACTGAAGCTTTCTTT	CAIWDRGDTEAFF
TRBD2	TRBJ2-7	TRBV7-8	.	TGTGCCAGCAGGCAACTAGCGGGGAACTCCTACGAGCAGTACTTC	CASRQLAGNSYEQYF
.	TRBJ2-1	TRBV7-9	.	TGTGCCAGCAGCTCTAATCGACCAGACAATGAGCAGTTCTTC	CASSSNRPDNEQFF
.	TRBJ2-3	TRBV20-1	.	TGCAGTGCCGCGGGACAACGGAGCACAGATACGCAGTATTTT	CSAAGQRSTDTQYF
TRBD1	TRBJ2-1	TRBV27	.	TGTGCCAGCAGTGCCCGGGACAGCCCTTTCTACAATGAGCAGTTCTTC	CASSARDSPFYNEQFF
.	TRBJ1-5	TRBV5-8	.	TGTGCCAGCAGCTTGTTATTAGGGGGCAATCAGCCCCAGCATTTT	CASSLLLGGNQPQHF
.	TRBJ1-2	TRBV2	.	TGTGCCAGCACCGAGGAAGAGGAAGGCTATGGCTACACCTTC	CASTEEEEGYGYTF
TRBD2	TRBJ2-3	TRBV6-2/TRBV6-3	.	TGTGCCAGCATCGATCTAGCGGGGGGCCTCACAGATACGCAGTATTTT	CASIDLAGGLTDTQYF
TRBD2	TRBJ2-6	TRBV20-1	.	TGCAGTGCCGGGAGGGTTAGCTCTGGGGCCAACGTCCTGACTTTC	CSAGRVSSGANVLTF
.	TRBJ2-2	TRBV19	.	TGTGCCAGTATGTCAGTCACCGGGGAGCTGTTTTTT	CASMSVTGELFF
.	TRBJ1-6	TRBV30	.	TGTGCCTGGAAGGGGGGGAATAATTCACCCCTCCACTTT	CAWKGGNNSPLHF
TRBD2	TRBJ2-7	TRBV7-6	.	TGTGCCAGCAGCTTAGCGTCGGGGGAGGGTTGGGACGAGCAGTACTTC	CASSLASGEGWDEQYF
.	TRBJ1-2	TRBV3-1	.	TGTGCCAGCAGCCAAGGCGACGGCTTAAACTATGGCTACACCTTC	CASSQGDGLNYGYTF
.	TRBJ1-3	TRBV2	.	TGTGCCAGAACTGACGGAGGAAACACCATATATTTT	CARTDGGNTIYF
.	TRBJ2-7	TRBV7-8	.	TGTGCCAGCAGCTTAGGGATAGGGGTCACCTACGAGCAGTACTTC	CASSLGIGVTYEQYF
.	TRBJ1-1	TRBV29-1	.	TGCAGCGTGGACGGGGGTGGTACTGAAGCTTTCTTT	CSVDGGGTEAFF
.	TRBJ1-4	TRBV30	.	TGTGCCTGGAGTGAGGTAAAAGAAAGACTGTTTTTT	CAWSEVKERLFF
.	TRBJ1-4	TRBV6-2/TRBV6-3	.	TGTGCCAGCAGTTACTCCGGAGTAAAGGAAAAACTGTTTTTT	CASSYSGVKEKLFF
TRBD1	TRBJ2-7	TRBV15	.	TGTGCCACCAGCAGGACAGGGAACTCCTACGAGCAGTACTTC	CATSRTGNSYEQYF
.	TRBJ1-1	TRBV4-2	.	TGTGCCAGCAGCCAAGCGGGTGACAATGAGGCTTTCTTT	CASSQAGDNEAFF
.	TRBJ2-7	TRBV12-3/TRBV12-4	.	TGTGCCAGCAGTCCCGGGGTTTACGAGCAGTACTTC	CASSPGVYEQYF
TRBD2	TRBJ2-2	TRBV11-2	.	TGTGCCAGCAGGACGACTAGAACGGGACTAGCGGATGAAAAGAACACCGGGGAGCTGTTTTTT	CASRTTRTGLADEKNTGELFF
TRBD1	TRBJ2-7	TRBV12-3/TRBV12-4	.	TGTGCCAGCAGTTTTTCACAGGGGGACAAGTACTTC	CASSFSQGDKYF
TRBD2	TRBJ2-2	TRBV4-2	.	TGTGCCAGCAGCCAAAGCGGGAGTACCGGCGGGGAGCTGTTTTTT	CASSQSGSTGGELFF
.	TRBJ1-2	TRBV19	.	TGTGCCAGTAGTATTCGCAGGGACTATGGCTACACCTTC	CASSIRRDYGYTF
.	TRBJ2-5	TRBV6-2/TRBV6-3	.	TGTGCCAGCAGTAAGCTCGGGACTCTCCAAGAGACCCAGTACTTC	CASSKLGTLQETQYF
.	TRBJ2-3	TRBV28	.	TGTGCCAGCAGCCCACGGGACCCACGGGGGGATACGCAGTATTTT	CASSPRDPRGDTQYF
TRBD1	TRBJ1-2	TRBV4-1	.	TGCGCCAGCAGCCATGTAGGGGGCGCGGGCTATGGCTACACCTTC	CASSHVGGAGYGYTF
TRBD1	TRBJ1-5	TRBV29-1	.	TGCAGCGTCGTCCCGGGACAGGAGCCCCAGCATTTT	CSVVPGQEPQHF
.	TRBJ1-3	TRBV20-1	.	TGCAGTGCCATAGGGGGGTCTGGAAACACCATATATTTT	CSAIGGSGNTIYF
.	TRBJ2-7	TRBV29-1	few	TGCAGCGCCAAGGGACTGTTCTCCTACGAGCAGTACTTC	CSAKGLFSYEQYF
TRBD2	TRBJ2-3	TRBV27	.	TGTGCCAGCAGCCCAGCCGGGGGGGATACGCAGTATTTT	CASSPAGGDTQYF
.	TRBJ1-1	TRBV15	once	TGTGCCACCAGCAGAGAGCAGGGCACTGAAGCTTTCTTT	CATSREQGTEAFF
.	TRBJ2-3	TRBV29-1	.	TGCAGCGTTGCCTCATCGGGGTCCGGGCCGCAGTATTTT	CSVASSGSGPQYF
.	TRBJ1-1	TRBV4-3	.	TGCGCCAGCAGCCAAGAGGTTAAGGCAGGCCTGAAGGAAACTGAAGCTTTCTTT	CASSQEVKAGLKETEAFF
TRBD1	TRBJ2-5	TRBV30	.	TGTGCCTGGACTCCAACAGGGGTAGGGGAGACCCAGTACTTC	CAWTPTGVGETQYF
.	TRBJ2-1	TRBV6-5	few	TGTGCCAGCAGTTCTGGGCGGGAGCAGTTCTTC	CASSSGREQFF
TRBD2	TRBJ2-5	TRBV2	.	TGTGCCAGCAGAAAACTAGCGGGGGGGCCAGAGACCCAGTACTTC	CASRKLAGGPETQYF
.	TRBJ1-2	TRBV5-1	.	TGCGCCAGCAGCTTGGGCGACCCTGGAAAATCTAACTATGGCTACACCTTC	CASSLGDPGKSNYGYTF
TRBD2	TRBJ2-7	TRBV27	.	TGTGCCAGCAGCTCCAACCCGGCGGGGGGCAGATACGAGCAGTACTTC	CASSSNPAGGRYEQYF
.	TRBJ1-1	TRBV6-2/TRBV6-3	once	TGTGCCAGCAGTTACCCCGGGACTGGGAACACTGAAGCTTTCTTT	CASSYPGTGNTEAFF
TRBD2	TRBJ2-1	TRBV15	.	TGTGCCACCAGCAGGTTTTCGGGACTAGCGGACAATGAGCAGTTCTTC	CATSRFSGLADNEQFF
.	TRBJ1-3	TRBV30	.	TGTGCCTGGAGCGGGACGGGAGGAAACACCATATATTTT	CAWSGTGGNTIYF
.	TRBJ1-5	TRBV2	.	TGTGCCAGCAGTGCGGGTTTAGGCAATCAGCCCCAGCATTTT	CASSAGLGNQPQHF
TRBD1	TRBJ1-2	TRBV14	.	TGTGCCAGCAGCCAAGATCGGACAGGAGCGGTTAGAGGCTACACCTTC	CASSQDRTGAVRGYTF
TRBD2	TRBJ2-2	TRBV4-3	.	TGCGCCAGCAGCCCCTCGGGGCTAGCGGGAGGTGGCACCGGGGAGCTGTTTTTT	CASSPSGLAGGGTGELFF
.	TRBJ2-3	TRBV7-9	.	TGTGCCAGCAGCTTAGAAGGGCCCCGCTCAGATACGCAGTATTTT	CASSLEGPRSDTQYF
.	TRBJ2-3	TRBV11-2	.	TGTGCCAGCAGCCCCCCTGGGAGGGAGGGGGAAGATACGCAGTATTTT	CASSPPGREGEDTQYF
.	TRBJ2-2	TRBV3-1	.	TGTGCCAGCGGGGAAGGCAGAGGGGAGCTGTTTTTT	CASGEGRGELFF
TRBD1	TRBJ1-2	TRBV20-1	.	TGCAGTGCTAGAGTTCAGGGGGGACCCGACTATGGCTACACCTTC	CSARVQGGPDYGYTF
.	TRBJ2-5	TRBV6-6	.	TGTGCCAGCAGTCGGGAAGTCCAAGAGACCCAGTACTTC	CASSREVQETQYF
TRBD2	TRBJ2-1	TRBV20-1	.	TGCAGTGCCCCAAGGGGGACTAGCAATGAGCAGTTCTTC	CSAPRGTSNEQFF
.	TRBJ2-7	TRBV5-1	few	TGCGCCAGCAGCTTGTCCGGGAACTCCTACGAGCAGTACTTC	CASSLSGNSYEQYF
.	TRBJ2-7	TRBV28	.	TGTGCCAGCAGGACCTACTACGAGCAGTACTTC	CASRTYYEQYF
TRBD1	TRBJ2-3	TRBV4-1	.	TGCGCCAGCAGCCATGGACAGGGAGGCGATACGCAGTATTTT	CASSHGQGGDTQYF
TRBD1	TRBJ1-5	TRBV6-5	.	TGTGCCAGCAGTCCCGGGACAGGGGTCAATCAGCCCCAGCATTTT	CASSPGTGVNQPQHF
.	TRBJ2-1	TRBV28	.	TGTGCCAGCAGCAGCTTCTACAATGAGCAGTTCTTC	CASSSFYNEQFF
.	TRBJ2-5	TRBV7-2	.	TGTGCCAGCAGCTTAAGGGGCGCCCGGGCCACAATTCAGACCCAGTACTTC	CASSLRGARATIQTQYF